This T cell receptor beta chain was identified during a study of T cell responses to AZD1222 COVID-19 vaccine. Assay used: immunoSEQ multiplex PCR; TCRdb lists only in-frame clones, some missing. The sample yields 130,000 or so clones, 90% to 95% seen once. The material sequenced was peripheral blood, taken on day 0 of AZD1222 vaccination. This clonotype originated in an adult in good health.

CDR3 protein: CASSVDRGPGNTIYF. Here the CDR3 DNA reads TGTGCCAGCAGCGTCGACAGGGGGCCCGGAAACACCATATATTTT. V and J are TRBV9 and TRBJ1-3, with 10 nucleotides matching TRBD1. The germline gives CDR1 SGDLS, CDR2 YYNGEE. V was pared by 2 bases and J by 4 bases, with 3 bases of the junction left unmatched. The CDR3 consists of 15 residues.